This T cell receptor (beta chain) was identified during a study of blood T cell repertoires in COVID-19 (dated by TCRdb to the early 2020s). Turning to the overall study: The collaborator samples originated in the United States, Italy and Spain and spanned the acute and convalescent phases of COVID-19. The prospective study material was composed of cDNA or gDNA derived from T cells, B-cell-depleted T cells, or PBMCs. The dataset comprised deeply sampled blood TCRbeta repertoires from subjects exposed to, actively infected with, or recovered from COVID-19. The repertoires were released in a freely available public database intended as a resource for research on the immune response to SARS-CoV-2. Samples came from the ongoing ImmuneRACE study (first 160 participants) plus 1,254 subjects from 6 global collaborators. Sample metadata almost always included a de-identified subject ID, COVID-19 status, age in years and sex. Where HLA class I and class II types were available, the types were taken from metadata supplied by the sample provider, not from assay-based typing. Points the paper makes about the study in general: Clinical and demographic metadata were provided uncurated, with the amount varying by source and participant.

TCRbeta CDR3 regions were amplified from genomic DNA using the immunoSEQ Assay, a bias-controlled multiplex PCR. As for how the authors treated the data: Within the assay, amplification of reference gene primers was used to estimate how many nucleated cells each sample contained. To quantify the absolute abundance of each unique TCRbeta CDR3 rearrangement, sequence reads were collapsed and filtered. For each sample, productive Simpson clonality was calculated as the square root of Simpson's diversity index over productive rearrangements. TCRdb obtained this table from immuneACCESS and retained in-frame rearrangements with V and J assigned. These tables miss some clones; where compared with another copy, unresolved V genes account for less than half of the shortfall, and the remainder is unexplained. The DNA gave D and trimming, while V, J and clone size come from that table. In this sample the table shows fewer than 250,000 clones, roughly 83% of which occur a single time. The ten largest clones represent around 6.8% of the sample.

V loses 2 bases of germline sequence and J loses 2 bases, and the interval between the two ends is 11 bases. The CDR3 contains 14 residues, cysteine and phenylalanine counted. The only DNA kept is the CDR3, 42 bases in frame from the first base. The germline V gene yields SGHDT for CDR1 and YYEEEE for CDR2. Collaborating institutions collected whole blood in K2EDTA tubes following their own protocols. Collaborator samples were shipped for TCRbeta analysis as frozen whole blood, isolated PBMCs, or DNA extracted from either sample type. On this clone: This receptor's antigen is unknown. No base qualities exist here, and no much larger clone lies one base off it.

The chain is made from TRBV5-6 and TRBJ2-7; the D gene is unclear. This sequence originates from a woman aged 45-60 years with acute or convalescent COVID-19. What was sequenced was peripheral blood. The nucleotide sequence is TGTGCCAGCAGCTTTATAGACTTGCCCTACGAGCAGTACTTC. It encodes CASSFIDLPYEQYF.